These 31 T cell receptor beta chains were all obtained from the same sample, sequenced in a study of control samples from healthy donors and cancer patients. Assay used: immunoSEQ multiplex PCR; TCRdb lists only in-frame clones, some missing. The sample consists of 100,000 or so clones, almost 85% of them appearing once. Sequenced: blood. These TCRs come from a woman aged 60 to 75 in good health.

The V call is TRBV24-1, the J call TRBJ2-2, with D perhaps TRBD2 (6 bases). This CDR3 has 14 amino acids. V lost 7 bases to trimming and J lost 2 bases, with 10 bases between them. Germline V gene data show CDR1 as KGHDR and CDR2 as SFDVKD. The CDR3 coding sequence is TGTGCCACCAGGGAGGGGACTAACACCGGGGAGCTGTTTTTT. The encoded protein is CATREGTNTGELFF.

This clone was observed once. CDR3 region: CASSYELRSTNEKLFF. The CDR3 DNA follows: TGTGCCAGCAGTTACGAACTAAGGTCAACTAATGAAAAACTGTTTTTT. V gene TRBV6-2 or TRBV6-3 combines with J gene TRBJ1-4; no reliable D call. This CDR3 contains 16 residues. Germline V gives CDR1 MNHEY, CDR2 SVGEGT. Trimming cost V 2 bases and J 0 bases, with 10 bases left between them.

V usage is TRBV12-3 or TRBV12-4 and J usage is TRBJ1-6; a weak D match, TRBD1 (5 bases). This CDR3 has 13 residues. The V and J ends lost 7 bases and 10 bases respectively, with 14 bases between them. This CDR3 reads CASKGRRESPLHF. In DNA, the CDR3 is TGTGCCAGCAAGGGACGACGGGAGTCACCCCTCCACTTT.

J is TRBJ1-5 and V is TRBV5-8; D is undetermined. This CDR3 spans 15 amino acids. V dropped 4 bases and J dropped 1 base, with 12 bases sitting between them. CDR1 and CDR2 (germline): SGHTS, YDEGEE. CDR3 region: CASSRWGLSNQPQHF. The CDR3 DNA reads as TGTGCCAGCAGCCGGTGGGGTTTGAGCAATCAGCCCCAGCATTTT.

This clone was seen only a few times. V usage is TRBV4-1 and J usage is TRBJ2-1, with D perhaps matching TRBD1 (5 bases). The CDR3 has 17 amino acids. V was clipped by 1 base and J by 1 base, with 14 bases between them. Germline lookup yields CDR1 MGHRA and CDR2 YSYEKL. CDR3 in amino acids: CASSQGAVQGSYNEQFF. The CDR3 bases are TGCGCCAGCAGCCAAGGGGCGGTCCAGGGTTCCTACAATGAGCAGTTCTTC.

The rearrangement links TRBV27 to TRBJ1-6; D perhaps matches TRBD1 (6 bases). Germline values: CDR1 MNHEY, CDR2 SMNVEV (reference sequence). The V end was cut by 6 bases, the J end by 2 bases, with 11 bases between. This CDR3 has 15 amino acids. The CDR3: CASRREGAYNSPLHF. CDR3 in DNA: TGTGCCAGCAGGAGAGAGGGGGCCTATAATTCACCCCTCCACTTT.

The rearrangement links TRBV7-2 to TRBJ2-2; 7 positions match TRBD2. The CDR3 is 14 amino acids. The germline gives CDR1 SGHTA, CDR2 FQGNSA. V lost 1 base and J lost 7; bases outside the gene matches: 3. The CDR3 protein is CASSLGGGNGELFF. As DNA, the CDR3 is TGTGCCAGCAGCTTAGGCGGGGGAAACGGGGAGCTGTTTTTT.

This rearrangement joins TRBV10-3 to TRBJ1-3; 7 nucleotides match TRBD1. Germline-derived CDR1 and CDR2 are ENHRY and SYGVKD. The CDR3 runs to 13 residues. V was clipped by 3 bases and J by 8 bases; unmatched bases: 4. Here the CDR3 DNA reads TGTGCCATCAGTGAACAGGGGATCGACACCATATATTTT. Amino acids: CAISEQGIDTIYF.

The CDR3 DNA sequence: TGTGCCAGCAGCTTCGGGGCGAGCCTCAATCAGCCCCAGCATTTT. As protein: CASSFGASLNQPQHF. V and J are TRBV7-8 and TRBJ1-5; perhaps TRBD1 as D (5 bases). CDR1 is SGHVS and CDR2 is FQNEAQ in the germline V gene. The CDR3 is made up of 15 amino acids. Trimming took 3 bases from V and 3 from J, leaving 12 bases between them.

The CDR3 reads CAISERGLAGSYNEQFF. CDR3 coding DNA: TGTGCCATCAGTGAGCGAGGACTAGCGGGGAGCTACAATGAGCAGTTCTTC. The J gene is TRBJ2-1, the V gene TRBV10-3; TRBD2 aligns across 12 bases. The CDR3 is 17 amino acids. The V gene's germline CDR1 is ENHRY and CDR2 SYGVKD. The V segment lost 2 bases and the J segment 3 bases; nucleotides outside the gene matches: 5.

The chain combines TRBV9 with TRBJ1-6, with D uncertain. The CDR3 sequence is 14 residues long. The V gene lost 0 bases and the J gene lost 6 bases, with 7 bases spanning the gap. Looked up from germline, CDR1 is SGDLS and CDR2 is YYNGEE. The CDR3: CASSVGAGNSPLHF. The CDR3, as DNA: TGTGCCAGCAGCGTAGGGGCAGGTAATTCACCCCTCCACTTT.

This chain joins TRBV6-6 and TRBJ1-6; maybe TRBD1 (6 bases). Trimming pared 6 bases from V and 10 bases from J, leaving 16 bases between. This CDR3 is built from 14 residues. Germline V gene data show CDR1 as MNHNY and CDR2 as SVGAGI (reference sequence). The CDR3 DNA reads as TGTGCCAGCAGATCCCCGGGGGGCGGATCACCCCTCCACTTT. Its protein is CASRSPGGGSPLHF.

The rearrangement uses TRBV18 and TRBJ2-2; 12 positions match TRBD2. This CDR3 comprises 19 residues. V lost 3 bases to trimming and J lost 0 bases; unmatched junction nucleotides: 8. Germline V gene lookup returns CDR1 KGHSH and CDR2 LQKENI. CDR3: CASSPASRTSGANTGELFF. CDR3 in DNA: TGTGCCAGCTCACCGGCGTCCCGGACTAGCGGGGCGAACACCGGGGAGCTGTTTTTT.

The chain combines TRBV4-1 with TRBJ1-5; D may be TRBD1 (5 bases). The CDR3 is 15 residues long. Per germline, CDR1 MGHRA and CDR2 YSYEKL. V was trimmed by 1 base and J by 1 base, leaving 8 bases between them. The CDR3 nucleotides are TGCGCCAGCAGCCAAGTCGCAGGGAGCAATCAGCCCCAGCATTTT. It translates to CASSQVAGSNQPQHF.

This clone was detected only once. V and J are TRBV4-1 and TRBJ1-6; 7 bases fit TRBD1. The CDR3 contains 15 residues. V shed 4 bases and J 7 bases; nucleotides not matched to a gene: 7. Germline CDR1 and CDR2: MGHRA and YSYEKL. The CDR3 reads CASSLHGTANSPLHF. CDR3 DNA: TGCGCCAGCAGCCTCCACGGGACAGCGAATTCACCCCTCCACTTT.

V is TRBV9 and J is TRBJ1-3; 8 bases fit TRBD1. Germline-derived CDR1 and CDR2 are SGDLS and YYNGEE. V lost 3 bases and J lost 2; bases outside the gene matches: 7. The CDR3 consists of 16 residues. CDR3 protein: CASSASGGEAGNTIYF. CDR3 coding DNA: TGTGCCAGCAGCGCCTCAGGGGGCGAGGCTGGAAACACCATATATTTT.

The chain carries TRBV24-1 and TRBJ1-5; TRBD1 agrees at 8 bases. The germline gives CDR1 KGHDR, CDR2 SFDVKD. The CDR3 has 13 amino acids. With V trimmed by 5 bases and J by 6 bases, 2 bases remained unmatched. The CDR3 loop reads CATSAGGGQPQHF. The CDR3 DNA reads as TGTGCCACCAGTGCAGGGGGCGGTCAGCCCCAGCATTTT.

J is TRBJ1-6 and V is TRBV7-2; D is unresolved. This CDR3 is built from 15 residues. V was trimmed by 1 base and J by 9 bases, leaving 13 bases between them. Germline V gene lookup returns CDR1 SGHTA and CDR2 FQGNSA. CDR3 in amino acids: CASSLETVRGSPLHF. The CDR3 bases are TGTGCCAGCAGCTTAGAAACAGTACGGGGTTCACCCCTCCACTTT.

The chain recombines TRBV7-9 with TRBJ1-4, with 8 bases lining up with TRBD1. J lost 6 bases, V lost 8 bases, and 8 bases had no gene match. The germline V gene has CDR1 SEHNR and CDR2 FQNEAQ (reference sequence). CDR3 length equals 14 residues. CDR3 coding DNA: TGTGCCAGCCAACGGACAGGGCGAGATGAAAAACTGTTTTTT. It is translated as CASQRTGRDEKLFF.

The chain's CDR3 is CASRAGVGSGANVLTF. For the CDR3, the DNA is TGTGCCAGCAGGGCAGGGGTCGGCTCTGGGGCCAACGTCCTGACTTTC. The chain links TRBV2 to TRBJ2-6; tentatively, D is TRBD1 (6 bases). Germline values: CDR1 SNHLY, CDR2 FYNNEI. V was shortened by 6 bases and J by 0 bases, with 12 bases between the two germline ends. The length of the CDR3 is 16 residues.

The chain carries TRBV2 and TRBJ1-4; no reliable D call. The V end lost 6 bases, the J end lost 5 bases, and 10 bases lay between the germline ends. CDR3 size: 13 residues. CDR1 is SNHLY and CDR2 is FYNNEI in the germline V gene. The DNA for the CDR3 is TGTGCCAGCAGCGCCATATTGAATGAAAAACTGTTTTTT. Protein product: CASSAILNEKLFF.

This clone has only one observation. The chain is built from TRBV14 and TRBJ1-2; D remains unclear. The germline V gene encodes CDR1 SGHDN and CDR2 FVKESK. V lost 5 bases and J lost 2, with 9 bases in between. CDR3 size: 13 residues. CDR3 sequence: CASSEGLNYGYTF. As DNA, the CDR3 is TGTGCCAGCAGCGAAGGGCTAAACTATGGCTACACCTTC.

This chain links TRBV15 with TRBJ1-1, with a tentative D call TRBD1 (5 bases). The CDR3 is 15 amino acids. Trimming shortened V by 0 bases and J by 5 bases, and 13 bases separated the two germline ends. Germline V gives CDR1 LNHNV, CDR2 YYDKDF (reference sequence). CDR3 residues: CATSRETSTGTEAFF. The CDR3 DNA is TGTGCCACCAGCAGAGAGACCAGTACAGGAACTGAAGCTTTCTTT.

The chain uses TRBV11-2 and TRBJ2-6, with 8 bases identical to TRBD2. V lost 1 base to trimming and J lost 2 bases; unmatched junction nucleotides: 7. This CDR3 spans 18 amino acids. CDR1 is SGHAT, CDR2 FQNNGV, per germline. The CDR3 spells CASSLVSGSKTGANVLTF. DNA of the CDR3: TGTGCCAGCAGCTTAGTGAGCGGGAGTAAGACTGGGGCCAACGTCCTGACTTTC.

The chain employs TRBV6-5 and TRBJ2-2, with 8 positions matching TRBD1. Germline-derived CDR1 and CDR2 are MNHEY and SVGAGI. The CDR3 has 13 residues. V shed 8 bases, J shed 5 bases, and the junction held 4 bases outside the gene matches. CDR3 protein: CASGQGITGELFF. CDR3 sequence (DNA): TGTGCCAGCGGACAGGGTATTACCGGGGAGCTGTTTTTT.

The rearrangement uses TRBV7-9 and TRBJ2-7; no clear D gene. The germline V gene has CDR1 SEHNR and CDR2 FQNEAQ (reference sequence). CDR3 length: 16 residues. Deletions cut 3 bases from V and 5 bases from J, with 20 bases between. The CDR3 loop reads CASSLALSDHPNEQYF. CDR3 nucleotides: TGTGCCAGCAGCTTGGCCCTTTCCGACCATCCGAACGAGCAGTACTTC.

The chain carries TRBV7-9 and TRBJ1-4; possible D gene TRBD1, 5 bases. CDR1 is SEHNR and CDR2 is FQNEAQ in the germline V gene (reference sequence). V lost 5 bases, J lost 5 bases, and 15 bases lay in between. CDR3 length: 15 amino acids. CDR3 loop: CASSRGTAGNEKLFF. The CDR3 DNA follows: TGTGCCAGCAGCAGAGGGACGGCGGGGAATGAAAAACTGTTTTTT.

The J gene is TRBJ2-2, the V gene TRBV5-4; TRBD2 is a possible D gene (5 bases). With 4 bases removed from V and 5 bases from J, the gap between germline ends came to 12 bases. CDR1 SGHNT and CDR2 YYREEE come from the germline V gene (reference sequence). The CDR3 loop spans 14 amino acids. The CDR3 protein is CASSERDWTGELFF. In nucleotides, the CDR3 is TGTGCCAGCAGCGAACGGGATTGGACCGGGGAGCTGTTTTTT.

This sequence joins TRBV19 and TRBJ1-2; no clear D. Germline V gives CDR1 LNHDA, CDR2 SQIVND (reference sequence). This CDR3 is built from 14 residues. Trimming took 10 bases from V and 0 from J, leaving 15 bases between them. The CDR3 DNA reads as TGTGCCACCAAGTTAGCGGCGGCTAACTATGGCTACACCTTC. It codes for CATKLAAANYGYTF.

This clone was recorded a few times. The J gene is TRBJ2-5, the V gene TRBV5-1; 9 nucleotides align to TRBD1. The CDR3 runs 14 residues. CDR1 and CDR2 (germline): SGHRS, YFSETQ. Germline trimming cut 4 bases from V and 4 bases from J; bases unmatched to any gene: 5. The CDR3 DNA is TGCGCCAGCAGCCTGGGACAGGGAGGAGAGACCCAGTACTTC. Amino acids: CASSLGQGGETQYF.

The rearrangement joins TRBV4-2 to TRBJ1-5, with D unclear. V was clipped by 0 bases and J by 3 bases, with 9 bases between them. Germline V gene lookup returns CDR1 LGHNA and CDR2 YNFKEQ. CDR3 length: 15 amino acids. The CDR3: CASSQEGTPNQPQHF. The CDR3 DNA reads as TGTGCCAGCAGCCAAGAAGGCACTCCCAATCAGCCCCAGCATTTT.